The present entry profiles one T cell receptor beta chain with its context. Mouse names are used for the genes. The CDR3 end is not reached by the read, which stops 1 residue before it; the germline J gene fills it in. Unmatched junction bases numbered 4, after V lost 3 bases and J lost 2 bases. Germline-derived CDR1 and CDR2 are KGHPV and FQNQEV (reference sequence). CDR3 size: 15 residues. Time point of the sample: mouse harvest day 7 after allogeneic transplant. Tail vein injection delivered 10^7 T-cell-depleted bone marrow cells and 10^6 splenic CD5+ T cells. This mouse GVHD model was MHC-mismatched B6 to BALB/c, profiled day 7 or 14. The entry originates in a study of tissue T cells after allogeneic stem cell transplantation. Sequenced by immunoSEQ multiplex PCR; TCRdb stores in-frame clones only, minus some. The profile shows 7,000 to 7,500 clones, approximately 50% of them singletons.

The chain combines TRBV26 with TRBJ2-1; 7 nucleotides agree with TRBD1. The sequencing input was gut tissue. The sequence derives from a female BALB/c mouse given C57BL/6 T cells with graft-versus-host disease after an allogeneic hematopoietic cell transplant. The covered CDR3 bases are TGTGCCAGCAGTCTCCCCGGGACAGACTATGCTGAGCAGTTC. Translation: CASSLPGTDYAEQF. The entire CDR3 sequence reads CASSLPGTDYAEQFF.